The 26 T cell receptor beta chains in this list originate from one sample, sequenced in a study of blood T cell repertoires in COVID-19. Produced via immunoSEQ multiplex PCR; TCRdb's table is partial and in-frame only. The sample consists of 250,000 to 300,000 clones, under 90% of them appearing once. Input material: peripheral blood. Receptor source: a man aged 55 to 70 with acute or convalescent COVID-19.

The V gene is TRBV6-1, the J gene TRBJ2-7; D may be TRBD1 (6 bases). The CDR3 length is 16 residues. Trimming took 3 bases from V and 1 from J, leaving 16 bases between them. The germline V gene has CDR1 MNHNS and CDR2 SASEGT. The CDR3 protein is CASSDPYRQASYEQYF. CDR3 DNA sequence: TGTGCCAGCAGTGACCCATATAGACAGGCGTCCTACGAGCAGTACTTC.

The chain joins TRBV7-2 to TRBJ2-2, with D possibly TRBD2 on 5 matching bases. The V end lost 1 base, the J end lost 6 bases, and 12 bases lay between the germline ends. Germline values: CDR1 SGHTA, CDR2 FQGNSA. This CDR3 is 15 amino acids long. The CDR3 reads CASSLGPGMAGELFF. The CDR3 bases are TGTGCCAGCAGCTTAGGTCCCGGGATGGCCGGGGAGCTGTTTTTT.

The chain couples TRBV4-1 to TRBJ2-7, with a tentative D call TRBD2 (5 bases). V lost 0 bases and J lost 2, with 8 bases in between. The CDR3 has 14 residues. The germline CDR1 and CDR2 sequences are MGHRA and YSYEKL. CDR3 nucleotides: TGCGCCAGCAGCCAAGAAGAGGAGGCCTACGAGCAGTACTTC. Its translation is CASSQEEEAYEQYF.

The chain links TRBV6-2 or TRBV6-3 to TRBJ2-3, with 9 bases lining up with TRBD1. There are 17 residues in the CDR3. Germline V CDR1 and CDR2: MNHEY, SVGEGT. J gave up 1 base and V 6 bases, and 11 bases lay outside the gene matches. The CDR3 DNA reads TGTGCCAGCAGCCCCTCGTTCCGGGACAGGGGCACAGATACGCAGTATTTT. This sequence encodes CASSPSFRDRGTDTQYF.

CDR3 nucleotide sequence: TGTGCCAGCAGTTTCCGGGACAGACACACAGATACGCAGTATTTT. It specifies CASSFRDRHTDTQYF. The chain has TRBV27 and TRBJ2-3, with TRBD1 identical over 7 bases. V gave up 3 bases and J gave up 2 bases; unmatched junction bases: 5. From germline, CDR1 is MNHEY and CDR2 SMNVEV (reference sequence). The CDR3 extends over 15 amino acids.

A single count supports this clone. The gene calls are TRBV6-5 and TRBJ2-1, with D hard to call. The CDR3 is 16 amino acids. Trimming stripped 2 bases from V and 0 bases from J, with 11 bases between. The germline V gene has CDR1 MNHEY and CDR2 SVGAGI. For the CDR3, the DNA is TGTGCCAGCAGTTACGCGTCCGGTAGCTCCTACAATGAGCAGTTCTTC. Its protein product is CASSYASGSSYNEQFF.

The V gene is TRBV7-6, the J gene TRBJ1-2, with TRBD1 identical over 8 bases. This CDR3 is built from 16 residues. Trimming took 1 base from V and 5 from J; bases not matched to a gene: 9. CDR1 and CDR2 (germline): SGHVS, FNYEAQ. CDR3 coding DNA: TGTGCCAGCAGCTTAGGAGCCGGGACAGGTGTATATGGCTACACCTTC. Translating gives CASSLGAGTGVYGYTF. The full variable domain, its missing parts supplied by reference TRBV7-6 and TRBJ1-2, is GAGVSQSPRYKVTKRGQDVALRCDPISGHVSLYWYRQALGQGPEFLTYFNYEAQQDKSGLPNDRFSAERPEGSISTLTIQRTEQRDSAMYRCASSLGAGTGVYGYTFGSGTRLTVV.

CDR3 coding DNA: TGTGCCAGCAGCCTAAGGGGTTCGTACAATGAGCAGTTCTTC. Protein product: CASSLRGSYNEQFF. V usage is TRBV7-6 and J usage is TRBJ2-1, with D possibly matching TRBD1 (5 bases). This CDR3 is 14 amino acids long. V dropped 5 bases and J dropped 4 bases, with 12 bases sitting between them. Germline V lookup: CDR1 SGHVS, CDR2 FNYEAQ.

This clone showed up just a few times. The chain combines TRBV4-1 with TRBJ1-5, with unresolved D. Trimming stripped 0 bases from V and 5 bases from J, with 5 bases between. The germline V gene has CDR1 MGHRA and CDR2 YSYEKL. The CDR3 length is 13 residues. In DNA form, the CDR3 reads TGCGCCAGCAGCCAAGAAGGAGATCAGCCCCAGCATTTT. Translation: CASSQEGDQPQHF.

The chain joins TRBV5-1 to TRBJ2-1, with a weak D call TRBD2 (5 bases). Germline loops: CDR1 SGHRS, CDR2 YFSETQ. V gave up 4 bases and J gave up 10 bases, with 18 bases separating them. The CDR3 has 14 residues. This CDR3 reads CASSPLTGNEEQFF. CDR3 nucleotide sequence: TGCGCCAGCAGCCCGTTGACGGGGAATGAGGAGCAGTTCTTC.

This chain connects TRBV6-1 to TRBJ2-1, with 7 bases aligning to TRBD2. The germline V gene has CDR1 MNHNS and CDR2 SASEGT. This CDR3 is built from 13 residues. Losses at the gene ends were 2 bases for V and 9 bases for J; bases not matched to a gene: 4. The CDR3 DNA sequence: TGTGCCAGCAGTGAAAGGTCTAGCGGTGAGCAGTTCTTC. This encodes CASSERSSGEQFF.

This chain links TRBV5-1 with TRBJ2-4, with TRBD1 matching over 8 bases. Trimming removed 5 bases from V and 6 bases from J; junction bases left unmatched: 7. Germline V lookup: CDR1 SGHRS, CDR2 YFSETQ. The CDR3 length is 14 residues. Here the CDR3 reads CASSLTGERNIQYF. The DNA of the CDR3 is TGCGCCAGCAGTCTGACAGGGGAAAGAAACATTCAGTACTTC.

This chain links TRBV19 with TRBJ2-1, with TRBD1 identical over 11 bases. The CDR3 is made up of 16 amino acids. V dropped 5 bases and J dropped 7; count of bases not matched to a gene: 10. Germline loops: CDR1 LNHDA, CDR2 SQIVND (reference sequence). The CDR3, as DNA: TGTGCCAGTAGTCGCGAAGGGACAGGGGGTCCTAATGAGCAGTTCTTC. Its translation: CASSREGTGGPNEQFF. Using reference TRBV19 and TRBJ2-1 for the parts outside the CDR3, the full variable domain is DGGITQSPKYLFRKEGQNVTLSCEQNLNHDAMYWYRQDPGQGLRLIYYSQIVNDFQKGDIAEGYSVSREKKESFPLTVTSAQKNPTAFYLCASSREGTGGPNEQFFGPGTRLTVL.

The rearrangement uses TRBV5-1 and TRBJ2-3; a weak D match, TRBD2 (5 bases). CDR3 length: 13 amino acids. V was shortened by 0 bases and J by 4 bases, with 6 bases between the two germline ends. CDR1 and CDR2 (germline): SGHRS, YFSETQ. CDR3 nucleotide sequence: TGCGCCAGCAGCTTGGCCGGGGCAGATACGCAGTATTTT. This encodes CASSLAGADTQYF.

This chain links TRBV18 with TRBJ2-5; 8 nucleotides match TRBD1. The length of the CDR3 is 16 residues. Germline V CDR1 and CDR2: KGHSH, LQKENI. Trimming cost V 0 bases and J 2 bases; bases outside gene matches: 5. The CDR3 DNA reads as TGTGCCAGCTCACCACCCGGGACAGGAGGTCAAGAGACCCAGTACTTC. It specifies CASSPPGTGGQETQYF.

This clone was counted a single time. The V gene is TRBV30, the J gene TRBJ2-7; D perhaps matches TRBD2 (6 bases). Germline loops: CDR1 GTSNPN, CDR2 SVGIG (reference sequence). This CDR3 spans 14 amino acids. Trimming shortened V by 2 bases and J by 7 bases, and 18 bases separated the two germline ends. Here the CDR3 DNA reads TGTGCCTGGAGTATATCGGGACTCGTGTCGGAGCAGTACTTC. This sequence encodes CAWSISGLVSEQYF.

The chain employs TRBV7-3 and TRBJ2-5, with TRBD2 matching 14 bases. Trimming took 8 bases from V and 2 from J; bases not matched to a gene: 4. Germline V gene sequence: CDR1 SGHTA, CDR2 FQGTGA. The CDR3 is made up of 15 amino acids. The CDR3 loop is CASGLAGGGQETQYF. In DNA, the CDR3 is TGTGCCAGCGGACTAGCGGGGGGAGGGCAAGAGACCCAGTACTTC.

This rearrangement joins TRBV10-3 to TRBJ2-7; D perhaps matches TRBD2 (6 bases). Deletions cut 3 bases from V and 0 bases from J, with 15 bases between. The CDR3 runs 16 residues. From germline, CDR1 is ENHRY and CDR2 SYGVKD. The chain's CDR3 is CAISDGGTQTSYEQYF. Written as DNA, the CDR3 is TGTGCCATCAGTGACGGAGGGACCCAAACCTCCTACGAGCAGTACTTC.

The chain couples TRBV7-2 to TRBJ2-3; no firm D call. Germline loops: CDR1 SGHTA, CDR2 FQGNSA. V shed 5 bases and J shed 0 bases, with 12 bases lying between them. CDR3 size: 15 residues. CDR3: CASSAAYTSTDTQYF. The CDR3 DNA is TGTGCCAGCAGCGCAGCGTACACAAGCACAGATACGCAGTATTTT.

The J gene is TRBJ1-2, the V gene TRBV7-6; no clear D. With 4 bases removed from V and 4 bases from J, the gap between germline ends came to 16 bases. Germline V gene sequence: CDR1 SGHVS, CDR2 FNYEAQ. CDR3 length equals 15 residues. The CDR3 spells CASSSRTAAGYGYTF. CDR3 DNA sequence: TGTGCCAGCAGCTCGCGGACTGCGGCGGGCTATGGCTACACCTTC.

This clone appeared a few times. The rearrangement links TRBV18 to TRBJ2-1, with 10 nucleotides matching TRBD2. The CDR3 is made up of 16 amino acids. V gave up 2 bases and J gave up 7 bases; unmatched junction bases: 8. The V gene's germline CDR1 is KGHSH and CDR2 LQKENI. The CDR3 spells CASSPFEAGGLNEQFF. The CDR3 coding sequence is TGTGCCAGCTCACCATTTGAAGCGGGGGGGCTGAATGAGCAGTTCTTC.

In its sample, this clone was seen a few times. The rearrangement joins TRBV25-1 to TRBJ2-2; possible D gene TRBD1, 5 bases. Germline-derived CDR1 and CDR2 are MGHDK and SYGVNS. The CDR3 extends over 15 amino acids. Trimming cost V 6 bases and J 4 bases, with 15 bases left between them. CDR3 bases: TGTGCCAGCAGGTTAGGGCAGGGCCCCACCGGGGAGCTGTTTTTT. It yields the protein CASRLGQGPTGELFF.

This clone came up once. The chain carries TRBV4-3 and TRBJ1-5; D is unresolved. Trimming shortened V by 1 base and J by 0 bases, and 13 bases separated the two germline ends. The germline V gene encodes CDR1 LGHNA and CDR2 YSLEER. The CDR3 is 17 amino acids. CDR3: CASSQADVRYSNQPQHF. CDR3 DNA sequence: TGCGCCAGCAGCCAAGCTGATGTGCGTTATAGCAATCAGCCCCAGCATTTT.

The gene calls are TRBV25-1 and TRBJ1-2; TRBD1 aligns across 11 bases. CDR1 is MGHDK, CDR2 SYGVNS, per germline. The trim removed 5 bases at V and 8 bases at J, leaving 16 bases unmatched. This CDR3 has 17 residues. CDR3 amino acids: CASSTRTGGPFGYGYTF. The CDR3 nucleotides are TGTGCCAGCAGTACTCGGACAGGGGGCCCTTTCGGATACGGCTACACCTTC.

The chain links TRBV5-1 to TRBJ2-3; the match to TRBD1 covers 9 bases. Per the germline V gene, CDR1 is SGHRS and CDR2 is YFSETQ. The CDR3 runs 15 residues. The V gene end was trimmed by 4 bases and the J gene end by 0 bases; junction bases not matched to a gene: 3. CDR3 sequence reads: CASSNDRGSTDTQYF. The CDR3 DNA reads TGCGCCAGCAGCAACGACAGGGGGAGCACAGATACGCAGTATTTT.

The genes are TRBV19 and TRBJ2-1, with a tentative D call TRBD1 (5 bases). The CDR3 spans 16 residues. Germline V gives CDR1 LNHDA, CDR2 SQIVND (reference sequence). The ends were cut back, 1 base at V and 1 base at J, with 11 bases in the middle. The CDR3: CASSIGGLLSYNEQFF. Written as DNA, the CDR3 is TGTGCCAGTAGTATAGGGGGCTTACTATCCTACAATGAGCAGTTCTTC.